These 27 T cell receptor beta chains were sequenced from one sample in a study of blood T cell repertoires in COVID-19. The table came from immunoSEQ multiplex PCR; TCRdb's copy has only in-frame clones and leaves some out. Here the sample spans 300,000 to 350,000 clones, 80% to 90% being singletons. The sequenced material came from PBMCs or T cells enriched from blood (not recorded which). Receptors were obtained from a man younger than 45 who had recovered from COVID-19.

This rearrangement joins TRBV7-8 to TRBJ1-4; TRBD1 is a possible D gene (6 bases). This CDR3 spans 18 amino acids. The germline V gene encodes CDR1 SGHVS and CDR2 FQNEAQ. Trimming took 3 bases from V and 3 from J, leaving 20 bases between them. CDR3 DNA sequence: TGTGCCAGCAGCTTGGGGGGGGCCGGGGAAATAGCTAATGAAAAACTGTTTTTT. It codes for CASSLGGAGEIANEKLFF. The full variable domain, its missing parts supplied by reference TRBV7-8 and TRBJ1-4, is GAGVSQSPRYKVAKRGQDVALRCDPISGHVSLFWYQQALGQGPEFLTYFQNEAQLDKSGLPSDRFFAERPEGSVSTLKIQRTQQEDSAVYLCASSLGGAGEIANEKLFFGSGTQLSVL.

The J gene is TRBJ2-5, the V gene TRBV25-1; 7 bases map to TRBD1. Germline V gene lookup returns CDR1 MGHDK and CDR2 SYGVNS. The CDR3 length is 13 residues. J lost 4 bases, V lost 7 bases, and 6 bases had no gene match. CDR3 coding DNA: TGTGCCAGCAACTCGGACAGGAGAGAGACCCAGTACTTC. Protein sequence: CASNSDRRETQYF.

V and J are TRBV6-5 and TRBJ1-1, with D tentatively TRBD1 (5 bases). The CDR3 runs to 13 residues. Trimming cost V 0 bases and J 10 bases, with 12 bases left between them. CDR1 and CDR2 (germline): MNHEY, SVGAGI. CDR3 coding DNA: TGTGCCAGCAGTTACTCGCGGGGGTTAGGAGCTTTCTTT. Residues: CASSYSRGLGAFF.

The rearrangement uses TRBV6-5 and TRBJ1-1; 10 bases line up with TRBD1. Per the germline V gene, CDR1 is MNHEY and CDR2 is SVGAGI. The V segment lost 0 bases and the J segment 8 bases; nucleotides outside the gene matches: 3. This CDR3 comprises 14 residues. The chain's CDR3 is CASSYSGQGVEAFF. For the CDR3, the DNA is TGTGCCAGCAGTTACTCCGGACAGGGGGTAGAAGCTTTCTTT.

The chain carries TRBV27 and TRBJ1-2; D may be TRBD1 (5 bases). The CDR3 consists of 15 residues. V lost 2 bases to trimming and J lost 0 bases, with 10 bases between them. In germline, CDR1 is MNHEY, CDR2 SMNVEV (reference sequence). The CDR3 DNA is TGTGCCAGCAGTTTAAGGGGTCCACCTAACTATGGCTACACCTTC. It codes for CASSLRGPPNYGYTF.

The chain links TRBV5-4 to TRBJ1-1; TRBD1 agrees at 9 bases. After removal of 2 bases from V and 5 bases from J, the junction contained 7 bases not matched to a gene. There are 15 residues in the CDR3. Germline CDR1 reads SGHNT; CDR2 reads YYREEE (reference sequence). This CDR3 reads CASSFTGGARTEAFF. DNA of the CDR3: TGTGCCAGCAGCTTTACAGGGGGCGCGAGGACTGAAGCTTTCTTT. The full variable domain, rest sourced from reference TRBV5-4 and TRBJ1-1, is ETGVTQSPTHLIKTRGQQVTLRCSSQSGHNTVSWYQQALGQGPQFIFQYYREEENGRGNFPPRFSGLQFPNYSSELNVNALELDDSALYLCASSFTGGARTEAFFGQGTRLTVV.

This CDR3 is CASSQRQGLGEAFF. The CDR3 DNA follows: TGTGCCAGCAGCCAGCGACAGGGGTTGGGGGAAGCTTTCTTT. The V and J genes are TRBV7-2 and TRBJ1-1; 8 bases are a match to TRBD1. Germline V lookup: CDR1 SGHTA, CDR2 FQGNSA. V was pared by 5 bases and J by 8 bases, with 10 bases of the junction left unmatched. The CDR3 extends over 14 amino acids. The full variable domain, with the rest looked up from reference TRBV7-2 and TRBJ1-1, is GAGVSQSPSNKVTEKGKDVELRCDPISGHTALYWYRQSLGQGLEFLIYFQGNSAPDKSGLPSDRFSAERTGGSVSTLTIQRTQQEDSAVYLCASSQRQGLGEAFFGQGTRLTVV.

This chain joins TRBV6-5 and TRBJ1-1; weak D call: TRBD1 (5 bases). The CDR3 covers 12 residues. The V gene lost 2 bases and the J gene lost 6 bases, with 7 bases spanning the gap. CDR1 is MNHEY, CDR2 SVGAGI, per germline. CDR3 sequence reads: CASSYTGSEAFF. The CDR3 DNA follows: TGTGCCAGCAGTTACACAGGCTCTGAAGCTTTCTTT.

The rearrangement uses TRBV7-9 and TRBJ1-1; 8 nucleotides align to TRBD1. The CDR3 has 15 amino acids. With V trimmed by 1 base and J by 5 bases, 6 bases remained unmatched. The germline gives CDR1 SEHNR, CDR2 FQNEAQ (reference sequence). The CDR3 loop is CASSLEGNRGTEAFF. CDR3 in DNA: TGTGCCAGCAGCTTAGAGGGGAACAGGGGGACTGAAGCTTTCTTT.

The CDR3 DNA sequence: TGTGCCAGCAGTGACTCGCCAGGGGCCGGGCGGGTTGAAGCTTTCTTT. Translating it yields CASSDSPGAGRVEAFF. The V gene is TRBV6-4, the J gene TRBJ1-1, with D possibly being TRBD1 (6 bases). Trimming stripped 0 bases from V and 7 bases from J, with 18 bases between. The CDR3 contains 16 residues. In germline, CDR1 is MRHNA, CDR2 SNTAGT.

This chain connects TRBV24-1 to TRBJ1-1; the D gene is possibly TRBD1 (6 bases). Trimming cost V 4 bases and J 3 bases, with 14 bases left between them. The CDR3 loop spans 15 amino acids. The V gene's germline CDR1 is KGHDR and CDR2 SFDVKD. CDR3 sequence (DNA): TGTGCCACCAGTGACCCCAGGGCAGGGGACACTGAAGCTTTCTTT. This translates into CATSDPRAGDTEAFF.

The chain links TRBV3-1 (or the pseudogene TRBV3-2) to TRBJ1-2; unclear D gene. This CDR3 has 14 amino acids. The V gene's germline CDR1 is LGHDT and CDR2 YNNKEL (reference sequence). V was shortened by 0 bases and J by 5 bases, with 10 bases between the two germline ends. CDR3 loop: CASSQEVGSYGYTF. As DNA, the CDR3 is TGTGCCAGCAGCCAAGAGGTGGGGAGTTATGGCTACACCTTC.

This clone was counted between two and nine times. This sequence joins TRBV9 and TRBJ1-5; a possible D gene is TRBD1 (6 bases). V dropped 2 bases and J dropped 3 bases, with 12 bases sitting between them. Germline assignment: CDR1 SGDLS and CDR2 YYNGEE. The CDR3 runs to 15 residues. As DNA, the CDR3 is TGTGCCAGCAGCGTGGGGGGGCGCCTCAATCAGCCCCAGCATTTT. This codes for CASSVGGRLNQPQHF.

The chain recombines TRBV5-1 with TRBJ2-6; no clear D. Trimming shortened V by 0 bases and J by 2 bases, and 6 bases separated the two germline ends. Germline lookup yields CDR1 SGHRS and CDR2 YFSETQ. The length of the CDR3 is 15 residues. The CDR3 DNA sequence: TGCGCCAGCAGCTTGGACGGAGCTGGGGCCAACGTCCTGACTTTC. It translates to CASSLDGAGANVLTF.

The chain recombines TRBV5-1 with TRBJ1-2, with 10 bases that match TRBD1. CDR1 is SGHRS, CDR2 YFSETQ, per germline. This CDR3 region has 15 residues. With V trimmed by 3 bases and J by 2 bases, 4 bases remained unmatched. The CDR3 sequence is CASSSGTGENYGYTF. CDR3 nucleotides: TGCGCCAGCAGCTCCGGGACAGGGGAAAACTATGGCTACACCTTC.

The chain combines TRBV10-3 with TRBJ1-4, with 9 bases matching TRBD1. The CDR3 totals 13 residues. The V gene end was trimmed by 10 bases and the J gene end by 6 bases; junction bases not matched to a gene: 6. The V gene's germline CDR1 is ENHRY and CDR2 SYGVKD. For the CDR3, the DNA is TGTGCCACTACCACAGGGGGCGATGAAAAACTGTTTTTT. This gives the protein CATTTGGDEKLFF.

The J gene is TRBJ1-6, the V gene TRBV5-1; 8 nucleotides line up with TRBD1. From germline, CDR1 is SGHRS and CDR2 YFSETQ. V shed 4 bases, J shed 8 bases, and the junction held 8 bases outside the gene matches. The CDR3 has 15 residues. The DNA for the CDR3 is TGCGCCAGCAGCCAGCGGACAGGGTCGGATTCACCCCTCCACTTT. Protein sequence: CASSQRTGSDSPLHF. Looking up the rest from reference TRBV5-1 and TRBJ1-6 gives the full variable domain: KAGVTQTPRYLIKTRGQQVTLSCSPISGHRSVSWYQQTPGQGLQFLFEYFSETQRNKGNFPGRFSGRQFSNSRSEMNVSTLELGDSALYLCASSQRTGSDSPLHFGNGTRLTVT.

The J gene is TRBJ2-4, the V gene TRBV4-1, with TRBD2 matching over 8 bases. CDR3 length: 16 residues. Unmatched junction bases numbered 10, after V lost 4 bases and J lost 5 bases. The V gene's germline CDR1 is MGHRA and CDR2 YSYEKL. CDR3 loop: CASSLDAGGGQNIQYF. In nucleotides, the CDR3 is TGCGCCAGCAGCCTGGATGCTGGCGGGGGGCAAAACATTCAGTACTTC.

There are a few counts of this clone. The V call is TRBV19, the J call TRBJ2-7, with 10 bases aligning to TRBD1. J was trimmed by 2 bases and V by 5 bases; bases with no gene match: 6. Germline assignment: CDR1 LNHDA and CDR2 SQIVND (reference sequence). The CDR3 has 15 residues. The CDR3 is CASSDPGTGAYEQYF. In DNA, the CDR3 is TGTGCCAGTAGTGACCCCGGGACAGGGGCCTACGAGCAGTACTTC. The full variable domain, with the rest looked up from reference TRBV19 and TRBJ2-7, is DGGITQSPKYLFRKEGQNVTLSCEQNLNHDAMYWYRQDPGQGLRLIYYSQIVNDFQKGDIAEGYSVSREKKESFPLTVTSAQKNPTAFYLCASSDPGTGAYEQYFGPGTRLTVT.

The genes are TRBV11-3 and TRBJ1-1, with 7 bases that match TRBD1. CDR3 size: 15 residues. Germline V gene sequence: CDR1 SGHNT, CDR2 YENEEA. V shed 5 bases and J 1 base; nucleotides not matched to a gene: 7. CDR3 nucleotide sequence: TGTGCCAGCAGCACCGGGACAGCTCCGAACACTGAAGCTTTCTTT. This sequence encodes CASSTGTAPNTEAFF.

The chain is built from TRBV6-5 and TRBJ1-1; TRBD1 might be the D (5 bases). The V end lost 2 bases, the J end lost 4 bases, and 11 bases lay between the germline ends. The CDR3 runs 14 residues. CDR1 and CDR2 (germline): MNHEY, SVGAGI. Here the CDR3 reads CASSYVRGSTEAFF. The CDR3 nucleotides are TGTGCCAGCAGTTACGTCCGGGGGAGCACTGAAGCTTTCTTT.

This chain joins TRBV10-3 and TRBJ2-1; 10 bases map to TRBD2. J lost 9 bases, V lost 7 bases, and 12 bases had no gene match. Germline V lookup: CDR1 ENHRY, CDR2 SYGVKD. The CDR3 length is 15 residues. CDR3 protein: CAIMSSSGGWGEQFF. In nucleotides, the CDR3 is TGTGCCATCATGTCGTCTAGCGGGGGTTGGGGTGAGCAGTTCTTC.

The chain employs TRBV2 and TRBJ2-3; 13 bases are shared with TRBD2. Germline CDR1 is SNHLY and CDR2 is FYNNEI. V dropped 7 bases and J dropped 5; count of bases not matched to a gene: 6. The CDR3 loop spans 15 amino acids. The CDR3 sequence is CASKLLAGGGDTQYF. DNA for the CDR3: TGTGCCAGCAAACTACTAGCGGGGGGGGGAGATACGCAGTATTTT.

The chain links TRBV18 to TRBJ2-1; 8 bases match TRBD2. CDR3 length: 16 residues. The trim removed 1 base at V and 1 base at J, leaving 3 bases unmatched. Germline V gene sequence: CDR1 KGHSH, CDR2 LQKENI. The CDR3 DNA follows: TGTGCCAGCTCACCACGGGCGGGGGGATCCTACAATGAGCAGTTCTTC. Its protein product is CASSPRAGGSYNEQFF.

The chain has TRBV18 and TRBJ2-2; 9 bases match TRBD1. Germline CDR1 is KGHSH and CDR2 is LQKENI. V lost 2 bases and J lost 5; bases outside the gene matches: 9. The CDR3 extends over 17 amino acids. Here the CDR3 reads CASSPNRGPGGTGELFF. The CDR3 DNA reads as TGTGCCAGCTCACCAAACAGGGGGCCTGGAGGGACCGGGGAGCTGTTTTTT.

The DNA of the CDR3 is TGTGCCAGCAGCGCTCGGGACAGGATAAACTACGAGCAGTACTTC. It yields the protein CASSARDRINYEQYF. This chain links TRBV7-8 with TRBJ2-7; TRBD1 matches 8 bases. The CDR3 totals 15 residues. V shed 5 bases, J shed 3 bases, and the junction held 9 bases outside the gene matches. Germline CDR1 SGHVS, CDR2 FQNEAQ.

The gene calls are TRBV5-6 and TRBJ1-3; the D is unclear. The CDR3 has 16 amino acids. With 5 bases removed from V and 0 bases from J, the gap between germline ends came to 15 bases. The germline CDR1 and CDR2 sequences are SGHDT and YYEEEE. CDR3 nucleotide sequence: TGTGCCAGCAGTTTATTTACAGTGCACTCTGGAAACACCATATATTTT. As protein: CASSLFTVHSGNTIYF.